This T cell receptor beta chain came from a study of shared clonotypes between healthy human individuals. The overall study: For every donor, three CD4 naive, three CD4 memory, two CD8 naive and one CD8 memory plates were used.

CDR1 is MGHRA and CDR2 is YSYEKL in the germline V gene. The CDR3 consists of 19 residues. After removal of 1 base from V and 4 bases from J, the junction contained 10 bases not matched to a gene. Regarding the study as a whole: Rarefaction demonstrated incomplete sorted-subset sequencing despite large depth. Between a handful of donors, naive CD4 clonotypes were shared at a level of approximately 5%.

Here immunoSEQ multiplex PCR was the method, and the copy in TCRdb shows in-frame clones only, minus some. The sample shows around 2.1 million clones, around 93% of them seen only once. As concerns this clone: The target antigen is unknown.

Naive CD8 cells, CD45RO-negative and positively selected for CCR7, excluded terminally differentiated effector memory CD45RA+ cells. The donor cohort consisted entirely of Caucasian adults residing in Nashville, Tennessee. This clonotype originated in a man younger than 35 in good health. Some clones in this sample may be carry-over from other donors' samples. The chain uses TRBV4-1 and TRBJ2-3, with 14 bases that match TRBD2. The sequenced sample was naive CD8+ T cells from PBMCs. For the CDR3, the DNA is TGCGCCAGCAGCCAAGTATCTCCGGGACTAGCGGGAGACGCAGATACGCAGTATTTT. Its translation: CASSQVSPGLAGDADTQYF.